Here is one T cell receptor beta chain with its context. What it recognizes is unknown. V was trimmed by 3 bases and J by 7 bases, leaving 10 bases between them. This CDR3 is 13 amino acids long. The germline V gene has CDR1 SGHDN and CDR2 FVKESK. The data were obtained in a study of T cell responses to AZD1222 COVID-19 vaccine. Study-level points and caveats: It was only a handful of AZD1222 recipients who were seropositive at baseline.

Clones were sequenced by immunoSEQ multiplex PCR, and TCRdb holds only the in-frame ones, with some missing. The table includes about 150,000 clones, more than 85% detected once. This rearrangement joins TRBV14 to TRBJ1-3; D uncertain. The source was peripheral blood, collected 28 days after the second AZD1222 dose. This TCR came from an adult who received the AZD1222 COVID-19 vaccine. CDR3 protein: CASSHGGINTIYF. The CDR3 DNA reads TGTGCCAGCAGCCACGGAGGGATCAACACCATATATTTT. Full variable domain (missing parts from reference TRBV14 and TRBJ1-3): EAGVTQFPSHSVIEKGQTVTLRCDPISGHDNLYWYRRVMGKEIKFLLHFVKESKQDESGMPNNRFLAERTGGTYSTLKVQPAELEDSGVYFCASSHGGINTIYFGEGSWLTVV.